The present TCR beta chain was sequenced within a study of CD8 T cells in Susac syndrome (dated by TCRdb to between 2018 and 2021). Describing the broader study: Whether CD8+ T cell activation and differentiation in Susac syndrome was antigen driven was tested using repertoire sequencing. The study at large found these results: The number of individuals in the TCR sequencing and HLA analysis was recognized as being relatively small.

Peripheral blood CD8+ and CD4+ T cells from healthy donors, Susac syndrome patients and multiple sclerosis patients were profiled by high-throughput TCR beta sequencing. Multiple sclerosis controls were treatment-naive patients with stable or active relapsing-remitting disease fulfilling revised McDonald criteria. Bulk CD8+ and CD4+ T cells were purified by magnetic negative isolation, whereas CD8+ TEMRA cells were enriched by FACS. Blood was drawn into EDTA tubes, processed within 24 hours, and PBMCs were isolated by density gradient centrifugation. PBMCs intended for TCR sequencing were cryopreserved in liquid nitrogen and thawed later in a water bath at 37 degrees C. The sorted or isolated CD4+, CD8+ and CD8+ TEMRA cells reached a purity of at least 90%. The CDR3 spans 13 residues, from the cysteine through the phenylalanine. The entry retains the CDR3 DNA only, 39 bases that are in frame from base 1. V sheds 1 base and J sheds 6 bases, leaving 9 bases between their ends.

In the case of this clonotype: Its antigen is still unknown. Per-nucleotide qualities are absent, and no much larger clonotype sits a single base away.

RNA was extracted with the RNeasy kit and 0.5 to 1 ug was reverse transcribed using random hexamers. The immunoSEQ multiplex PCR assay, covering 54 Vbeta and 13 Jbeta segments, was used to amplify TCR beta CDR3 regions. To correct PCR amplification bias, a synthetic template baseline was used for both primer optimization and computational correction. On the authors' methods: Only productive sequences were kept, with reads annotated to V, D and J genes according to IMGT and analyzed in immunoSEQ Analyzer. To calculate clonality, Shannon entropy was normalized by log2 of the number of productive unique sequences and then subtracted from one. For each patient and control, public and private clones were evaluated among the 100 most prevalent clones. Clones were defined as Susac-specific if absent from the healthy and MS cohorts, from around 1,000 published viral clones and from other ImmuneACCESS disease sequences. In-frame beta chains were kept once TCRdb had trimmed the public reads at Q25 with fastp and called clones with MiXCR. Each entry merges the rows of one CDR3 protein and shows their most common DNA and genes. The V and J calls shown here were made by TCRdb, not taken from the authors' results. The sample records about 300,000 distinct CDR3 sequences, around 92% of which are singletons. Over 0.065% of the sample lies in the top ten.

The chain is assembled from TRBV12-3 or TRBV12-4 and TRBJ1-1, with TRBD1 perhaps the D gene, on 5 matching bases. The specimen was CD4+ T cells from PBMCs. This clonotype originated in a human donor with multiple sclerosis. The DNA sequence is given as TGTGCCAGCAGTTTAGTCTTAGGGGCTGAAGCTTTCTTT. Its translation is CASSLVLGAEAFF.